The sequence of this T cell receptor beta chain was determined in a study of T cells after yellow fever vaccination. Study details: Fractions containing few cells were prepared with SMART-Seq v4 Ultra Low Input. Regarding the study as a whole: Few clonotypes appeared in both CD4 and CD8 compartments.

The study made its TCR cDNA through 5'RACE template switching. That step introduced a universal primer site along with UMIs. TCRdb re-called the 5' RACE reads through MiXCR, storing one row per CDR3 protein. The profile shows 200,000 to 250,000 distinct CDR3 sequences, 2.5% to 3.5% of them singletons. V lost 5 bases and J lost 3, with 22 bases in between. Germline lookup yields CDR1 DFQATT and CDR2 SNEGSKA (reference sequence). The CDR3 has 16 residues. This clonotype was seen at least ten times. The antigen is not known. The chain carries TRBV20-1 and TRBJ1-1; tentative D call: TRBD1 (5 bases). The source material was CD4+ T cells sorted from PBMCs, sampled 10 days after the yellow fever booster vaccination. The origin of this receptor is a man between 18 and 35 years old who received the YFV17D yellow fever vaccine. The CDR3 sequence is CSALPTGRPPDTEAFF. The DNA for the CDR3 is TGCAGTGCTTTGCCGACGGGGCGCCCGCCGGACACTGAAGCTTTCTTT.